Listed below are T cell receptor beta chains from one sample, sequenced in a study of response to subunit inactivated influenza vaccine. TCRdb used MiXCR to reprocess the RT-PCR reads, holding one entry per CDR3 protein. The table shows 400,000 to 650,000 distinct CDR3 sequences, with under 8.5% occurring only once. Sequencing was performed on PBMCs from blood, taken less than 25 months after vaccination. These receptors were taken from a man between 45 and 75 years old who received an inactivated influenza vaccine. CDR3s leave out the opening cysteine and the closing phenylalanine or tryptophan.

v_call | cdr3_aa
TRBV18 | ASSPPSAGSGGELF
TRBV2 | ASSDEGEETQY
TRBV11-2 | ASSSRAGTQETQY
TRBV12-3/TRBV12-4 | ANSQGLYGYT
TRBV5-6 | ASSTLHSGGITDTQY
TRBV6-1 | ASSERGFEKLF
TRBV27 | ASSLVYQETQY
TRBV15 | ATSRDLGYGTDTQY
TRBV6-1 | ASSQTGGRREQY
TRBV6-5 | ASSYLENYEQY
TRBV4-1 | ASTRLGLSTDTQY
TRBV28 | ASSVGLAGGRETQY
TRBV6-6 | ASSYSISGELF
TRBV15 | ATSRENYYEQY
TRBV5-6 | ASSSPWGGEQY
TRBV4-2 | ASSQDWKGPEQY
TRBV29-1 | SVSLAGDSVDEKLF
TRBV6-5 | ASSSSWASTGELF
TRBV5-1 | ASTTDSSYNEQF
TRBV24-1 | ATSDSGTGGAETQY
TRBV7-9 | ASSRDLSYEQY
TRBV10-3 | AISEGRQETQY
TRBV5-1 | ASSLVGLSRQY
TRBV5-1 | ASSLDQGRYEQY
TRBV20-1 | SASGHLGGGALSEQF
TRBV15 | ATSRDLNYGYT
TRBV27 | ASKRTGGYGYT
TRBV19 | ASSAGSGFSYEQY
TRBV7-2 | ASSSPLAGEETQY
TRBV11-1 | ASSLAKTGTGVYNEQF
TRBV20-1 | SARPRDRGFGYT
TRBV20-1 | SAQAPSDRGFVITEAF
TRBV24-1 | ATSDPGQGDEKLF
TRBV20-1 | SASGASNTYEQY
TRBV4-1 | ASSQELGGFEQY
TRBV10-3 | AITPAGENTEAF
TRBV18 | ASSPGLAGGPENIQY
TRBV5-1 | ASSLATGVFGYGYT
TRBV29-1 | SVEDSDISYEQY
TRBV20-1 | SANPGQGGSREQF
TRBV7-2 | ASSLGRHNEQF
TRBV18 | ASSPLQGTSADTQY
TRBV28 | ASSPLLSGEKLF
TRBV5-1 | ASSLYATPLPDTQY
TRBV5-1 | ASSLGGQDSYEQY
TRBV20-1 | SATLPPQAGIFFGEQY
TRBV20-1 | SARDGTGDVF
TRBV6-1 | ASRMGRSNSPLH
TRBV12-3/TRBV12-4 | ASTIRSVAGYQHNEQF
TRBV12-3/TRBV12-4 | ASSTGAQETQY
TRBV15 | ATSRVGSAVIQY
TRBV20-1 | SALGGVRRNTEAF
TRBV27 | ASSFLGGRDEQY
TRBV27 | ASSSLLGRIRAAGELF
TRBV2 | ASSEGPSGEQY
TRBV27 | ASSKIDSPRRAF
TRBV12-3/TRBV12-4 | ASRPGVVRGYEQY
TRBV18 | ASSPGTGGVSEQF
TRBV4-2 | ASSQIGSTDTQY
TRBV6-1 | ASSEGISFQASSYEQY